Reported below is one TCR beta chain. What it binds is unknown. The entry originates in a study of cytomegalovirus exposure and HLA in healthy donors. General study points: When a later analysis compared HLA-associated TCR beta chains with equally common others, the HLA-associated chains turned out to be more clonally expanded and to have lower generation probabilities. A list of 150 or so TCR beta chains associated with cytomegalovirus was given.

The PCR ran on 60 Vbeta and 13 Jbeta primers. Only in-frame clones appear in the TCRdb table, and some are missing; sequencing was by immunoSEQ multiplex PCR. This sample has over 150,000 clones, with around three quarters found just once. This CDR3 is 15 amino acids long. Germline V gives CDR1 SGDLS, CDR2 YYNGEE. V lost 0 bases and J 4 bases, leaving 13 bases between the germline ends. The sequence was collected from a boy younger than 18 in good health and CMV-seronegative. Source material: PBMCs. The rearrangement uses TRBV9 and TRBJ1-2; possible D gene TRBD1, 6 bases. The DNA for the CDR3 is TGTGCCAGCAGCGTAGCTCCCGCAGGGGTCTATGGCTACACCTTC. Its translation: CASSVAPAGVYGYTF. Full variable domain (remainder filled in from reference TRBV9 and TRBJ1-2): DSGVTQTPKHLITATGQRVTLRCSPRSGDLSVYWYQQSLDQGLQFLIQYYNGEERAKGNILERFSAQQFPDLHSELNLSSLELGDSALYFCASSVAPAGVYGYTFGSGTRLTVV.